What follows describes a single T cell receptor beta chain. Antigen unknown. The data stem from a study of STAT5B mutations in CD4+ large granular lymphocyte leukemia. Study-wide context: Among healthy donors, a particular HLA allele went with more CDR3 'QG' motifs.

Whole-study findings and limits: Main leukemic clonotypes were patient-specific, but 25% appeared at low frequency elsewhere.

Measured with immunoSEQ multiplex PCR; TCRdb has only the in-frame clones, and not every one. In the table there are over 30,000 clones, over 65% of which are singletons. The sequenced material came from CD4+ T cells from blood buffy coats. The receptor was derived from a human donor in good health.

CDR3: CASSLNKDEQYF. Written as DNA, the CDR3 is TGTGCCAGCAGCTTAAATAAGGACGAGCAGTACTTC. This chain connects TRBV11-3 to TRBJ2-7; D uncertain. The CDR3 is 12 amino acids. The V gene's germline CDR1 is SGHNT and CDR2 YENEEA. Trimming took 2 bases from V and 5 from J, leaving 7 bases between them. The full variable domain, in which reference TRBV11-3 and TRBJ2-7 provide the parts outside the CDR3, is EAGVVQSPRYKIIEKKQPVAFWCNPISGHNTLYWYLQNLGQGPELLIRYENEEAVDDSQLPKDRFSAERLKGVDSTLKIQPAELGDSAVYLCASSLNKDEQYFGPGTRLTVT.